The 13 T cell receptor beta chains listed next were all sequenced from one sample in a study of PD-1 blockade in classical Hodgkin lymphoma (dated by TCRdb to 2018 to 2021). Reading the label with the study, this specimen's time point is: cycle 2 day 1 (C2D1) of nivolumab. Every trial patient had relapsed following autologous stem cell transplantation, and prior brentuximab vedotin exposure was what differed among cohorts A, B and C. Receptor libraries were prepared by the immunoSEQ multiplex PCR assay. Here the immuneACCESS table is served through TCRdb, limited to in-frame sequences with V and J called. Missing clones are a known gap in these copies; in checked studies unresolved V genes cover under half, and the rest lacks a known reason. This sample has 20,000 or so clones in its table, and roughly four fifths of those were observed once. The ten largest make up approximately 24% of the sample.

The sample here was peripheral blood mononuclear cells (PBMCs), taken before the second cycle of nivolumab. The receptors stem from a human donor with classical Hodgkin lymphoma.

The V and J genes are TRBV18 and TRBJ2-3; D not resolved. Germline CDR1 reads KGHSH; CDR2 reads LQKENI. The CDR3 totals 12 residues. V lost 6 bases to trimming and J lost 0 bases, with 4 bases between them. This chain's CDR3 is CASSPSTDTQYF. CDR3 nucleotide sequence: TGTGCCAGCTCCCCTAGCACAGATACGCAGTATTTT.

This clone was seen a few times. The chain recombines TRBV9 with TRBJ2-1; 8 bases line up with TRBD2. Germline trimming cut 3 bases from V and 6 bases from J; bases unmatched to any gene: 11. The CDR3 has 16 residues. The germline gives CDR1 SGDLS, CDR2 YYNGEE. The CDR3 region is CASSARKAGVGNEQFF. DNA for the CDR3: TGTGCCAGCAGCGCCCGTAAAGCGGGAGTAGGCAATGAGCAGTTCTTC.

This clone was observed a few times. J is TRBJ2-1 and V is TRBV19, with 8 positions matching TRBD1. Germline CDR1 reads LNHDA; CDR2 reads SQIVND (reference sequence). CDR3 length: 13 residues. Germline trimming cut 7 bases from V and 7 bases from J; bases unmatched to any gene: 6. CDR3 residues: CASKLRDRNEQFF. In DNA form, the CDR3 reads TGTGCCAGTAAACTCCGGGACAGGAATGAGCAGTTCTTC.

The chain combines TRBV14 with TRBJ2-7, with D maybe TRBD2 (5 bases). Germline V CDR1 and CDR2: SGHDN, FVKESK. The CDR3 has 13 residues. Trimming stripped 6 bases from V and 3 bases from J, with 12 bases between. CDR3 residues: CASSLNRDYEQYF. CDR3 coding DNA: TGTGCCAGCAGTTTGAACCGGGACTACGAGCAGTACTTC.

CDR3 region: CASSINPFDEQFF. The DNA of the CDR3 is TGTGCCAGCAGCATAAACCCCTTCGATGAGCAGTTCTTC. This chain connects TRBV7-9 to TRBJ2-1, with D uncertain. This CDR3 comprises 13 residues. CDR1 and CDR2 (germline): SEHNR, FQNEAQ (reference sequence). The germline V and J ends were trimmed by 5 bases and 8 bases, with 13 bases remaining between them.

The DNA for the CDR3 is TGTGCCAGTAGTTCCCTAGCGGGAGGGCCTGGGGATGGAGCCAAAAACATTCAGTACTTC. Residues: CASSSLAGGPGDGAKNIQYF. The chain carries TRBV19 and TRBJ2-4, with 12 bases identical to TRBD2. The CDR3 is 20 residues long. CDR1 is LNHDA and CDR2 is SQIVND in the germline V gene (reference sequence). With V trimmed by 5 bases and J by 0 bases, 14 bases remained unmatched.

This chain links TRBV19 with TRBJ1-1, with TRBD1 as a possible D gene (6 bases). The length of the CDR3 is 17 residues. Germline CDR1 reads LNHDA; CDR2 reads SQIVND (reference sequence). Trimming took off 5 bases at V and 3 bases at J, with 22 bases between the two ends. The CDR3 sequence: CASSSQGGYGLYTEAFF. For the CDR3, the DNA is TGTGCCAGTAGTTCACAGGGTGGTTATGGATTATACACTGAAGCTTTCTTT. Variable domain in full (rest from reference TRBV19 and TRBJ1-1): DGGITQSPKYLFRKEGQNVTLSCEQNLNHDAMYWYRQDPGQGLRLIYYSQIVNDFQKGDIAEGYSVSREKKESFPLTVTSAQKNPTAFYLCASSSQGGYGLYTEAFFGQGTRLTVV.

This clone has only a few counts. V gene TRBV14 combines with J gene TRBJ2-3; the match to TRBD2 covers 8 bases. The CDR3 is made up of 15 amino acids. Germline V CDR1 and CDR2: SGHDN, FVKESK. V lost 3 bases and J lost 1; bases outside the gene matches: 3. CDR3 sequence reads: CASSQELAGTDTQYF. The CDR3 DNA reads TGTGCCAGCAGCCAGGAACTAGCGGGCACAGATACGCAGTATTTT. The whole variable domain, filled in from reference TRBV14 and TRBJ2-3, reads EAGVTQFPSHSVIEKGQTVTLRCDPISGHDNLYWYRRVMGKEIKFLLHFVKESKQDESGMPNNRFLAERTGGTYSTLKVQPAELEDSGVYFCASSQELAGTDTQYFGPGTRLTVL.

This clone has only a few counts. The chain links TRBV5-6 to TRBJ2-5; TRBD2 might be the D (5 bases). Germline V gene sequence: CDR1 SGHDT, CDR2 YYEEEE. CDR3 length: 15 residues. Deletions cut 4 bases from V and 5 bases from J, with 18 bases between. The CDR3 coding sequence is TGTGCCAGCAGCCCCATCGGGCGGAGGTGGGAGACCCAGTACTTC. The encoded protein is CASSPIGRRWETQYF.

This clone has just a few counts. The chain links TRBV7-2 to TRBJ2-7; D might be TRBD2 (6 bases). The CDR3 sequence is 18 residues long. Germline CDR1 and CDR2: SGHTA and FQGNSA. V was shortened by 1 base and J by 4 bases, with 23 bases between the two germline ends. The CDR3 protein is CASSLVSGGISFFYEQYF. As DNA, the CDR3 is TGTGCCAGCAGCTTAGTTTCTGGCGGGATTAGTTTTTTTTACGAGCAGTACTTC.

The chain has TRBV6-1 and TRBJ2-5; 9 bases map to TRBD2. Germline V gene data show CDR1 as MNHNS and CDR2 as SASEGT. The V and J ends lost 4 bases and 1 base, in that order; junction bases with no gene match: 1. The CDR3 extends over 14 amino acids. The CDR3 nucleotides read TGTGCCAGCAGTGGCGGGGGGGCCCAAGAGACCCAGTACTTC. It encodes CASSGGGAQETQYF.

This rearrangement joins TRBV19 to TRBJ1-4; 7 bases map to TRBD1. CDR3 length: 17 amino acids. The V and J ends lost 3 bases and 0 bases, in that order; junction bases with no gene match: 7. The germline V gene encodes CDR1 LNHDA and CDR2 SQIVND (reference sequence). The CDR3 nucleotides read TGTGCCAGTAGTATCAGGACAGGACGACCAACTAATGAAAAACTGTTTTTT. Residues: CASSIRTGRPTNEKLFF.

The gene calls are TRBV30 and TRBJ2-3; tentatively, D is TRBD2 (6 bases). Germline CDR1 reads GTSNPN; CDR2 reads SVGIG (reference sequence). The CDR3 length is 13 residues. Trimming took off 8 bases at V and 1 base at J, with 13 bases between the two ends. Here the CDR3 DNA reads TGTGCCGCCGTGGGGGGTGGCACAGATACGCAGTATTTT. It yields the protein CAAVGGGTDTQYF.